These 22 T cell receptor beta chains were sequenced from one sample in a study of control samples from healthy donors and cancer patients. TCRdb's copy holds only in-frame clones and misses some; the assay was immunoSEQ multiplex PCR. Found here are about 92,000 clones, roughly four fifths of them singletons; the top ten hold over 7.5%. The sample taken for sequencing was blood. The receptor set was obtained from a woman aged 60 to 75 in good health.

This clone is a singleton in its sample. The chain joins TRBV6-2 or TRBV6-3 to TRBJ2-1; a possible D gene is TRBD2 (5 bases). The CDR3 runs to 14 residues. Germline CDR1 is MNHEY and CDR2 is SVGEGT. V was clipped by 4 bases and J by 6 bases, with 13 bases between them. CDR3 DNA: TGTGCCAGCAGTTTGGAGGATGGGTTCAATGAGCAGTTCTTC. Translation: CASSLEDGFNEQFF.

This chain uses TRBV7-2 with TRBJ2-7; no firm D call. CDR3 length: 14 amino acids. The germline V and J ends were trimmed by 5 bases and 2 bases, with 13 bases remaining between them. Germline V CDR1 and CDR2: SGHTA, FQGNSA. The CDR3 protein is CASSRWGTTYEQYF. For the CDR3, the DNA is TGTGCCAGCAGCCGTTGGGGTACGACCTACGAGCAGTACTTC.

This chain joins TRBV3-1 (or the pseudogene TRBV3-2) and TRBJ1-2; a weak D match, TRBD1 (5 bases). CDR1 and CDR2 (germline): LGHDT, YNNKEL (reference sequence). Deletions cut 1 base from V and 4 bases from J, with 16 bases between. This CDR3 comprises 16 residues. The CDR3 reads CASSQGSRVEVYGYTF. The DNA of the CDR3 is TGTGCCAGCAGCCAAGGTAGCAGGGTAGAGGTCTATGGCTACACCTTC.

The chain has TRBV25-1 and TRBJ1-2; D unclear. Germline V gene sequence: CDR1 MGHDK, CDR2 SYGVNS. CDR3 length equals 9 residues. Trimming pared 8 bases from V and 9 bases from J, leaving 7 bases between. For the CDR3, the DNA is TGTGCCAGCCCGTATAGCTACACCTTC. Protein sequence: CASPYSYTF.

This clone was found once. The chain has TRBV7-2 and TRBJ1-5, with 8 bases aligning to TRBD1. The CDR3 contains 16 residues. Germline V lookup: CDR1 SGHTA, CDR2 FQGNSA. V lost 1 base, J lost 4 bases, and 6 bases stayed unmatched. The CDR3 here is CASSLVGQVINQPQHF. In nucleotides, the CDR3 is TGTGCCAGCAGCTTAGTGGGACAGGTGATAAATCAGCCCCAGCATTTT. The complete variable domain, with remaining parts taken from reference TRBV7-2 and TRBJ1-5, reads GAGVSQSPSNKVTEKGKDVELRCDPISGHTALYWYRQSLGQGLEFLIYFQGNSAPDKSGLPSDRFSAERTGGSVSTLTIQRTQQEDSAVYLCASSLVGQVINQPQHFGDGTRLSIL.

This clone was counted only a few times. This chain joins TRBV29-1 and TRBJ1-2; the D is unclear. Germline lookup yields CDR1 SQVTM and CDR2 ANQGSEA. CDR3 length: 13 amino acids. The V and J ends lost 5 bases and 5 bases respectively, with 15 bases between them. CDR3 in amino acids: CSVKFSTLYGYTF. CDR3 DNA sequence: TGCAGCGTTAAGTTCTCGACCCTTTATGGCTACACCTTC.

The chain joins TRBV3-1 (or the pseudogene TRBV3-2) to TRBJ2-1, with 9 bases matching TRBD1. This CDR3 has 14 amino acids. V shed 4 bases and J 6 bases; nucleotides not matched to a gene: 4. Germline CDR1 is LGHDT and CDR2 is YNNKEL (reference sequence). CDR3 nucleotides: TGTGCCAGCAGCCGGGGGACAGGGTCCAATGAGCAGTTCTTC. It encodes CASSRGTGSNEQFF.

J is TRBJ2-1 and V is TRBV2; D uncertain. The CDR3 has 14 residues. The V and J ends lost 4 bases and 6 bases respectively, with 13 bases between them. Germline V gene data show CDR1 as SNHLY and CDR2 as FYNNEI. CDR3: CASSGNVRVNEQFF. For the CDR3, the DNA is TGTGCCAGCAGTGGTAATGTTAGGGTCAATGAGCAGTTCTTC.

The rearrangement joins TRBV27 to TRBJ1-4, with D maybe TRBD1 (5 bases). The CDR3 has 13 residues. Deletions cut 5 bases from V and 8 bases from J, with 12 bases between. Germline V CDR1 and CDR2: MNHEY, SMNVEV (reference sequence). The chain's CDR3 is CASSPRGGEKLFF. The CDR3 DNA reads TGTGCCAGCAGTCCGAGGGGAGGAGAAAAACTGTTTTTT.

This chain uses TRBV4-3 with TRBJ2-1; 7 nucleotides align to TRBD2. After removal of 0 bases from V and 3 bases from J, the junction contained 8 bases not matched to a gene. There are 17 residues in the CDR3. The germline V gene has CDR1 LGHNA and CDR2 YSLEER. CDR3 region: CASSQEGRVAGYNEQFF. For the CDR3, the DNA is TGCGCCAGCAGCCAAGAAGGAAGGGTAGCGGGCTACAATGAGCAGTTCTTC.

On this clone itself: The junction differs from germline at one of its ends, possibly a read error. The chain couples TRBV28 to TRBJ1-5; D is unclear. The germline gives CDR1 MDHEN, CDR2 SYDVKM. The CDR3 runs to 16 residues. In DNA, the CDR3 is TGTGCCAACAGTTTGGTTCTTGATAATAGCAATCAGCCCCAGCATTTT. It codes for CANSLVLDNSNQPQHF.

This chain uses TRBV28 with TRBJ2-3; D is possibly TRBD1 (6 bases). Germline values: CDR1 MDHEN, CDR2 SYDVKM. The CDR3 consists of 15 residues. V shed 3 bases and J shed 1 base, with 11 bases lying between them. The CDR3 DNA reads TGTGCCAGCAGTTTCCGGGACACCCGCACAGATACGCAGTATTTT. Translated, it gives CASSFRDTRTDTQYF.

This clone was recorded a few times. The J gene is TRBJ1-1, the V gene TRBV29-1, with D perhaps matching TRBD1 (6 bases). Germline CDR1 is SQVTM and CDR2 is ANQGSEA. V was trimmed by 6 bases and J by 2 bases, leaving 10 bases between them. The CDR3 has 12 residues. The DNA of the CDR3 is TGCAGCGTCGGGACAACCAACACTGAAGCTTTCTTT. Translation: CSVGTTNTEAFF.

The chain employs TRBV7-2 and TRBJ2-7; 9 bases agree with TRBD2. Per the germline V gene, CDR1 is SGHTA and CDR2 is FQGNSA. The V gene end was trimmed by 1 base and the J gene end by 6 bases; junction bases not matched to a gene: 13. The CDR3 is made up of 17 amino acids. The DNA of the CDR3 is TGTGCCAGCAGCTTAGGGGCCCCTGGCGGGGGGGCAGGCGAGCAGTACTTC. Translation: CASSLGAPGGGAGEQYF.

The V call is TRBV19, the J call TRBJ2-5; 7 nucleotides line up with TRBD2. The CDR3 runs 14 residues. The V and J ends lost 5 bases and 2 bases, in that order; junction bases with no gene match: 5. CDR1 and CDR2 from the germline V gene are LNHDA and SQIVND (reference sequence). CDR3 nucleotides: TGTGCCAGTAGTCCCGGGACTACACAAGAGACCCAGTACTTC. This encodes CASSPGTTQETQYF.

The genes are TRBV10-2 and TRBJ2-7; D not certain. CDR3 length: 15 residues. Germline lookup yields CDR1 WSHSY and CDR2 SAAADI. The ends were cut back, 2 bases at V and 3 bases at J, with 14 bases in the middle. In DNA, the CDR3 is TGCGCCAGCAGTGAGAACGTAGGTTTTAGCTACGAGCAGTACTTC. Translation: CASSENVGFSYEQYF.

The CDR3 region has the DNA TGTGCCAGCAGCTTAGGGTCAGGATCAGATACGCAGTATTTT. Its translation: CASSLGSGSDTQYF. This chain connects TRBV11-2 to TRBJ2-3; D remains ambiguous. CDR1 SGHAT and CDR2 FQNNGV come from the germline V gene. The CDR3 length is 14 residues. V lost 1 base to trimming and J lost 4 bases, with 9 bases between them.

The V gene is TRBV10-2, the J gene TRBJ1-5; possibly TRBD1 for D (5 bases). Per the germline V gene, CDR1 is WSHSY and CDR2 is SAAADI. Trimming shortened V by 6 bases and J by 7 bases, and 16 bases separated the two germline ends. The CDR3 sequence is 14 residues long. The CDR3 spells CASSGAFEWQPQHF. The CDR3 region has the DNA TGCGCCAGCAGCGGGGCCTTCGAGTGGCAGCCCCAGCATTTT.

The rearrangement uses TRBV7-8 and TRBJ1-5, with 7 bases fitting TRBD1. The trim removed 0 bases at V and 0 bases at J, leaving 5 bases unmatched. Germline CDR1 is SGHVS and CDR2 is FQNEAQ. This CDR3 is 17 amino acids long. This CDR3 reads CASSLAGTVNSNQPQHF. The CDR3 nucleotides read TGTGCCAGCAGCTTAGCAGGGACAGTCAATAGCAATCAGCCCCAGCATTTT.

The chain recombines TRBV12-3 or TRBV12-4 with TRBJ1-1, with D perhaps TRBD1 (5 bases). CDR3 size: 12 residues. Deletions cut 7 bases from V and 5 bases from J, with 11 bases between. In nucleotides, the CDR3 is TGTGCCAGCATTACGAGGGGAACTGAAGCTTTCTTT. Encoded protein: CASITRGTEAFF.

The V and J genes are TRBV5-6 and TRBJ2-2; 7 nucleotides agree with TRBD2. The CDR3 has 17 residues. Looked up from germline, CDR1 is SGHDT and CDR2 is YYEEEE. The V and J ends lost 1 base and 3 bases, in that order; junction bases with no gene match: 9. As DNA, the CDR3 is TGTGCCAGCAGCTTGAATACAGAGCGGGGCCACACCGGGGAGCTGTTTTTT. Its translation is CASSLNTERGHTGELFF.

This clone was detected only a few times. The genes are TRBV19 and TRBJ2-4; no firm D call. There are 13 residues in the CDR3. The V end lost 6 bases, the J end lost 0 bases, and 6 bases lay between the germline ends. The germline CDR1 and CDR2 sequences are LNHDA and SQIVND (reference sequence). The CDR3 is CASRDLAKNIQYF. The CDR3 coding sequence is TGTGCCAGTAGGGACCTAGCCAAAAACATTCAGTACTTC.